This TCR beta chain stems from a study of blood T cell repertoires in COVID-19. Study-level information: The origin of the acute and convalescent COVID-19 samples was the United States, Italy and Spain. T cells, B-cell-depleted T cells, or PBMCs provided the cDNA or gDNA that served as material.

Germline CDR1 and CDR2: ENHRY and SYGVKD. The CDR3 loop spans 13 amino acids. Trimming took 0 bases from V and 4 from J, leaving 6 bases between them. This clone was observed a single time. Per the original methods: Nucleated cell number was recorded as an estimate derived from reference gene primer amplification. Repertoires were generated with immunoSEQ multiplex PCR, while TCRdb's copy carries only in-frame clones and drops some. The V and J calls and clone size come from that table; D and trimming were worked out from the DNA. The sample comprises some 250,000 clones, 70% to 90% of which are singletons, and approximately 12% rests with the top ten.

This clonotype was sampled from a woman under 40 with COVID-19, enrolled during active disease. V is TRBV10-3 and J is TRBJ1-2, with D possibly matching TRBD1 (6 bases). Source material: peripheral blood. The DNA of the CDR3 is TGTGCCATCAGTGAGTCGGACAGCTATGGCTACACCTTC. The encoded protein is CAISESDSYGYTF.